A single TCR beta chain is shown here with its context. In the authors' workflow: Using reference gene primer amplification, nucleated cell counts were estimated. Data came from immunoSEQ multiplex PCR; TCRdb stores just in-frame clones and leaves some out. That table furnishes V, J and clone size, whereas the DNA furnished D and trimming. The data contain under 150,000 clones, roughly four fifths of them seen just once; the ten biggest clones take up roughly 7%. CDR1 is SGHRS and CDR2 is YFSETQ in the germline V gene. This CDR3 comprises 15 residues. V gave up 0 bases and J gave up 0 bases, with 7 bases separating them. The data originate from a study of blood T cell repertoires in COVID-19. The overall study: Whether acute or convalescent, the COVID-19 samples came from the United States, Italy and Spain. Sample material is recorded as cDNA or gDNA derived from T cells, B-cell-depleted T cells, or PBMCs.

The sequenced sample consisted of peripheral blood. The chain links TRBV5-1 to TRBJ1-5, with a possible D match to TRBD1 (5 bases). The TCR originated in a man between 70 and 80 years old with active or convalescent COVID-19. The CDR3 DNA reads TGCGCCAGCAGCTTGGAGGGGTTTAGCAATCAGCCCCAGCATTTT. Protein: CASSLEGFSNQPQHF. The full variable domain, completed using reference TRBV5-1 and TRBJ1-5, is KAGVTQTPRYLIKTRGQQVTLSCSPISGHRSVSWYQQTPGQGLQFLFEYFSETQRNKGNFPGRFSGRQFSNSRSEMNVSTLELGDSALYLCASSLEGFSNQPQHFGDGTRLSIL.